This T cell receptor beta chain was identified in a study of shared clonotypes between healthy human individuals. Each PCR replicate from the sorted subsets contained roughly 210 ng DNA, which is some 32,000 T cell genomes. Here immunoSEQ multiplex PCR was the method, and the copy in TCRdb shows in-frame clones only, minus some. The repertoire holds more than 550,000 clones, with about 91% as singletons. CD45RO-negative cells were positively selected for CCR7, leaving out terminally differentiated effector memory CD45RA+ cells. Participating donors were healthy, HIV-negative adults free of recent acute infections or vaccinations. Those who donated, Caucasian adults without exception, all lived in Nashville, Tennessee. A remark on this clone: Its specificity is not known.

General study results and limits: It was anticipated that sequencing depth would influence how many clonotypes donors shared.

The clonotype comes from a man younger than 40 in good health. The specimen sequenced was naive CD8+ T cells sorted from blood.

The CDR3 coding sequence is TGTGCCAGCACCACTTCTTTGACTAGCGGGAGCTATGAGCAGTTCTTC. Protein sequence: CASTTSLTSGSYEQFF. The genes are TRBV27 and TRBJ2-1; TRBD2 matches 12 bases. The J segment lost 8 bases and the V segment lost 7 bases, leaving 12 bases of the junction unmatched. CDR1 is MNHEY and CDR2 is SMNVEV in the germline V gene (reference sequence). The CDR3 consists of 16 residues.